The 19 T cell receptor beta chains given below trace back to one sample, sequenced in a study of blood T cell repertoires in COVID-19. The table came from immunoSEQ multiplex PCR; TCRdb's copy has only in-frame clones and leaves some out. The data contain approximately 200,000 clones, about 88% of them singletons. Sequencing was done on a sample of peripheral blood. The receptors originated from a woman in her sixties or seventies with acute or convalescent COVID-19.

This sequence joins TRBV30 and TRBJ1-1; no definite D call. Germline CDR1 is GTSNPN and CDR2 is SVGIG (reference sequence). The CDR3 runs 11 residues. Deletions cut 5 bases from V and 7 bases from J, with 11 bases between. The CDR3 nucleotides read TGTGCCTGGTCCGCGGTTGGTGAAGCTTTCTTT. Its translation: CAWSAVGEAFF.

The chain is built from TRBV5-1 and TRBJ1-2, with D possibly TRBD1 on 6 matching bases. The CDR3 sequence is 14 residues long. The germline V gene has CDR1 SGHRS and CDR2 YFSETQ. The germline V and J ends were trimmed by 2 bases and 4 bases, with 12 bases remaining between them. For the CDR3, the DNA is TGCGCCAGCAGCTTACAGGGAAGTATCTATGGCTACACCTTC. It translates to CASSLQGSIYGYTF.

The V and J genes are TRBV19 and TRBJ1-4, with 8 bases aligning to TRBD1. Germline CDR1 is LNHDA and CDR2 is SQIVND (reference sequence). With 2 bases clipped from V and 4 bases from J, the junction kept 9 bases outside the gene matches. The CDR3 has 17 amino acids. CDR3 sequence reads: CASSINDRGRLNEKLFF. The CDR3 DNA follows: TGTGCCAGTAGTATAAACGACAGGGGACGCCTTAATGAAAAACTGTTTTTT.

V is TRBV19 and J is TRBJ1-1; the D is unclear. This CDR3 is 15 amino acids long. The germline V gene encodes CDR1 LNHDA and CDR2 SQIVND (reference sequence). V dropped 6 bases and J dropped 6 bases, with 20 bases sitting between them. The CDR3 sequence is CASRGSYGLAAEAFF. The CDR3 DNA reads TGTGCCAGTAGGGGGAGTTATGGTTTAGCGGCTGAAGCTTTCTTT.

This chain uses TRBV19 with TRBJ1-2, with 9 bases fitting TRBD1. The CDR3 loop spans 14 amino acids. V shed 5 bases and J 7 bases; nucleotides not matched to a gene: 8. Germline V gives CDR1 LNHDA, CDR2 SQIVND (reference sequence). CDR3 protein: CASSVTGGASGYTF. The CDR3 DNA reads as TGTGCCAGTAGTGTCACAGGGGGCGCTTCTGGCTACACCTTC.

This clone was detected once. The chain is built from TRBV4-1 and TRBJ1-1; D is undetermined. Germline V gene lookup returns CDR1 MGHRA and CDR2 YSYEKL. V lost 1 base and J 1 base, leaving 13 bases between the germline ends. The CDR3 is 16 residues long. The CDR3 loop is CASSQGMFSGNTEAFF. The DNA of the CDR3 is TGCGCCAGCAGCCAAGGTATGTTTTCAGGGAACACTGAAGCTTTCTTT.

The chain has TRBV7-2 and TRBJ1-3; no definite D call. The germline CDR1 and CDR2 sequences are SGHTA and FQGNSA. Trimming stripped 4 bases from V and 5 bases from J, with 9 bases between. The CDR3 loop spans 13 amino acids. The CDR3 DNA is TGTGCCAGCAGCTCCGAGGTCCGAAACACCATATATTTT. Encoded protein: CASSSEVRNTIYF. Full variable domain (missing parts from reference TRBV7-2 and TRBJ1-3): GAGVSQSPSNKVTEKGKDVELRCDPISGHTALYWYRQSLGQGLEFLIYFQGNSAPDKSGLPSDRFSAERTGGSVSTLTIQRTQQEDSAVYLCASSSEVRNTIYFGEGSWLTVV.

CDR3 region: CASNGQGRTNEKLFF. The CDR3 DNA reads TGTGCCAGTAACGGCCAGGGCCGGACTAATGAAAAACTGTTTTTT. V gene TRBV19 combines with J gene TRBJ1-4, with D perhaps TRBD1 (5 bases). Deletions cut 7 bases from V and 2 bases from J, with 14 bases between. The CDR3 extends over 15 amino acids. Germline loops: CDR1 LNHDA, CDR2 SQIVND (reference sequence).

This sequence joins TRBV19 and TRBJ1-2, with D maybe TRBD1 (6 bases). The CDR3 totals 14 residues. V gave up 3 bases and J gave up 4 bases, with 12 bases separating them. Germline CDR1 is LNHDA and CDR2 is SQIVND (reference sequence). The CDR3 here is CASSIGGGLYGYTF. The CDR3 nucleotides read TGTGCCAGTAGTATTGGCGGGGGCCTCTATGGCTACACCTTC.

In this sample, this clone turned up once. This rearrangement joins TRBV6-5 to TRBJ1-2, with D hard to call. This CDR3 has 13 residues. CDR1 and CDR2 from the germline V gene are MNHEY and SVGAGI. V lost 6 bases, J lost 2 bases, and 10 bases lay in between. CDR3 residues: CASRMTPNYGYTF. CDR3 coding DNA: TGTGCCAGCAGAATGACACCAAACTATGGCTACACCTTC.

This rearrangement joins TRBV5-4 to TRBJ1-2; a weak D match, TRBD1 (6 bases). Germline lookup yields CDR1 SGHNT and CDR2 YYREEE (reference sequence). The CDR3 consists of 15 residues. V lost 4 bases, J lost 7 bases, and 20 bases lay in between. The CDR3 sequence is CASSHKNVQGSGYTF. Here the CDR3 DNA reads TGTGCCAGCAGCCACAAGAACGTACAGGGCTCTGGCTACACCTTC.

This clone was picked up a small number of times. The rearrangement links TRBV14 to TRBJ2-1; 12 bases fit TRBD2. CDR1 and CDR2 from the germline V gene are SGHDN and FVKESK. This CDR3 contains 16 residues. Trimming cost V 3 bases and J 7 bases; bases outside gene matches: 7. This chain's CDR3 is CASSQLGLAGVNEQFF. CDR3 DNA: TGTGCCAGCAGCCAGCTGGGACTAGCGGGCGTGAATGAGCAGTTCTTC.

This rearrangement joins TRBV9 to TRBJ1-2, with TRBD1 identical over 8 bases. V gave up 0 bases and J gave up 1 base; unmatched junction bases: 5. CDR1 and CDR2 (germline): SGDLS, YYNGEE. The CDR3 spans 16 residues. The CDR3 is CASSVEGTGYNYGYTF. The CDR3 DNA reads TGTGCCAGCAGCGTAGAAGGGACAGGATATAACTATGGCTACACCTTC.

The J gene is TRBJ1-5, the V gene TRBV27; 7 nucleotides match TRBD1. With 5 bases clipped from V and 6 bases from J, the junction kept 10 bases outside the gene matches. The germline CDR1 and CDR2 sequences are MNHEY and SMNVEV (reference sequence). This CDR3 is 15 amino acids long. CDR3 bases: TGTGCCAGCAGTCTCAAGACAGGGTTTGGTCAGCCCCAGCATTTT. Translation gives CASSLKTGFGQPQHF.

This clone was observed a single time. The rearrangement joins TRBV6-1 to TRBJ1-3; D uncertain. V was pared by 3 bases and J by 4 bases, with 10 bases between. The CDR3 loop spans 14 amino acids. Per germline, CDR1 MNHNS and CDR2 SASEGT. The CDR3 DNA sequence: TGTGCCAGCAGTGATTGGGCCATAGGAAACACCATATATTTT. Protein: CASSDWAIGNTIYF.

V and J are TRBV2 and TRBJ2-6; 7 positions match TRBD1. Trimming removed 3 bases from V and 0 bases from J; junction bases left unmatched: 5. Germline V CDR1 and CDR2: SNHLY, FYNNEI. The CDR3 covers 17 residues. The DNA for the CDR3 is TGTGCCAGCAGTGATAAGGGGGCTTTCTCTGGGGCCAACGTCCTGACTTTC. Translated: CASSDKGAFSGANVLTF.

This clone appeared a few times. The CDR3 reads CASSFQGARYGYTF. CDR3 nucleotides: TGTGCCAGTAGTTTTCAGGGGGCGAGGTATGGCTACACCTTC. The chain is built from TRBV19 and TRBJ1-2, with 8 bases fitting TRBD1. V was pared by 5 bases and J by 5 bases, with 7 bases of the junction left unmatched. The CDR3 is made up of 14 amino acids. CDR1 and CDR2 from the germline V gene are LNHDA and SQIVND (reference sequence).

V gene TRBV6-6 combines with J gene TRBJ2-1; 10 bases agree with TRBD1. The CDR3 loop spans 13 amino acids. The junction had 6 bases not matched to a gene; V was cut back by 9 bases and J by 7 bases. CDR1 is MNHNY and CDR2 is SVGAGI in the germline V gene (reference sequence). CDR3 sequence: CASKTGGMNEQFF. CDR3 sequence (DNA): TGTGCCAGTAAGACAGGGGGCATGAATGAGCAGTTCTTC.

The sample holds a few counts of this clone. This chain uses TRBV6-2 or TRBV6-3 with TRBJ2-7, with D tentatively TRBD1 (5 bases). Trimming shortened V by 0 bases and J by 3 bases, and 12 bases separated the two germline ends. The CDR3 has 15 residues. From germline, CDR1 is MNHEY and CDR2 SVGEGT. In DNA, the CDR3 is TGTGCCAGCAGTTACTCTAGGACACCCTTCTACGAGCAGTACTTC. Translation gives CASSYSRTPFYEQYF.